This T cell receptor beta chain was observed in a study of response to subunit inactivated influenza vaccine. Broader study findings: Few additional T cells are recruited per seasonal influenza vaccination, authors suggested.

In TCRdb, the RT-PCR reads were re-called with MiXCR into one record per CDR3 protein. This sample carries 530,000 or so distinct CDR3 sequences, 14% of them seen once, and the ten largest clones take around 10%. Deletions cut 7 bases from V and 0 bases from J, with 10 bases between. Germline V gives CDR1 MNHNS, CDR2 SASEGT. This CDR3 contains 14 residues. About this clonotype itself: Its specificity is unknown.

Sequenced here: PBMCs from blood, sampled 11 to 12 days after vaccination. V is TRBV6-1 and J is TRBJ1-3; no definite D call. This clonotype was obtained from a man in his fifties who received an inactivated influenza vaccine. CDR3 in DNA: TGTGCCAGCAAACCAGAGAGCTCTGGAAACACCATATATTTT. Protein: CASKPESSGNTIYF.